This T cell receptor (beta chain) was obtained from a study of T-cell reconstitution after alpha-beta-depleted transplantation in children. Germline assignment: CDR1 SGHTA and CDR2 FQGTGA. There are 15 residues in the CDR3. V was clipped by 6 bases and J by 8 bases; unmatched bases: 7. This sample's TCRbeta library carried unique molecular identifier barcodes. Using its own MiXCR run on the PCR reads, TCRdb lists one record per CDR3 protein. The sample lists about 480,000 distinct CDR3 sequences; about 12% were seen once. This sequence originates from a human donor who donated a stem cell graft to a child with combined immunodeficiency. J is TRBJ2-4 and V is TRBV7-3; 13 bases match TRBD2. Sequenced material: PBMCs from the stem cell graft donor, taken from the stem cell graft. The CDR3 is CASSWTSGSEDIQYF. The CDR3 region has the DNA TGTGCCAGCAGTTGGACTAGCGGGAGTGAGGACATTCAGTACTTC.